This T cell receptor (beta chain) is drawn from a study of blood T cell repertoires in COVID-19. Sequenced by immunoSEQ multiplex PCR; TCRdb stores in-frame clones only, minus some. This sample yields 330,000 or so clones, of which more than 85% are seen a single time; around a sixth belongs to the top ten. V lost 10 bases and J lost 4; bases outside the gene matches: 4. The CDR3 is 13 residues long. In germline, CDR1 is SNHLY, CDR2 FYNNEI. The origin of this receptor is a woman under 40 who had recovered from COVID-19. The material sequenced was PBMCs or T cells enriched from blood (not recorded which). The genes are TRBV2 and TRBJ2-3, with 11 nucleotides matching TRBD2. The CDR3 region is CAKTSGASDTQYF. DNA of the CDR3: TGTGCCAAGACTAGCGGGGCCTCAGATACGCAGTATTTT.